This TCR beta chain was sequenced during a study of blood T cell repertoires in COVID-19 (dated by TCRdb to 2020 to 2021). Turning to the overall study: The collaborator samples originated in the United States, Italy and Spain and spanned the acute and convalescent phases of COVID-19. The prospective study material was composed of cDNA or gDNA derived from T cells, B-cell-depleted T cells, or PBMCs. Deeply sampled blood TCRbeta repertoires from subjects exposed to, actively infected with, or recovered from COVID-19 were included in the dataset. The repertoires were made available in a free public database intended to serve as a resource for research on the immune response to SARS-CoV-2. The samples were drawn from two sources: the first 160 participants of the ongoing ImmuneRACE study, and 950 to 1,500 subjects contributed by 6 global collaborators. The sample metadata nearly always contained a de-identified subject ID, COVID-19 status, age in years and sex. HLA class I and class II types, where available, came from metadata supplied by the sample provider rather than from assay-based typing. What the research found in general, with its limitations: Clinical and demographic metadata were provided uncurated, with the amount varying by source and participant.

Worth noting for this clone: The antigen it binds to is not known. No much larger clonotype is one base removed from it; base qualities were not supplied.

In the prospective study, participants were about 18 to 100 years old, resided in 24 geographic areas of the United States, and were enrolled through a virtual design. Cohort assignment in the prospective study relied on participant-reported clinical history from a screening survey and a study questionnaire. Mobile phlebotomists in the prospective study collected whole blood, serum and a nasopharyngeal or oropharyngeal swab from every participant. Additional blood draws and questionnaires over an approximately two-month period could optionally be provided by prospective study participants. Before DNA extraction, blood samples from the prospective study were shipped at room temperature or frozen. TCRbeta CDR3 regions were amplified from genomic DNA using the immunoSEQ Assay, a bias-controlled multiplex PCR. Processing in the source paper ran as follows. The number of nucleated cells in each sample was estimated from the amplification of reference gene primers within the assay. Sequence reads were collapsed and filtered to measure the absolute abundance of every unique TCRbeta CDR3 rearrangement. Productive Simpson clonality was computed per sample as the square root of Simpson's diversity index over productive rearrangements. Not all clones reach the TCRdb copy of this immuneACCESS table, which keeps in-frame sequences only. Checked studies attribute under half of the gap to unresolved V genes and leave the rest unexplained. The D gene and trimming were derived from the DNA, and the V and J assignments and clone size from that table. The sample table contains about 400,000 clones; only one count was recorded for roughly 88% of them. The top ten constitute approximately 2.1% of the sample.

The clonotype was recovered from a woman aged 40 to 50 with acute COVID-19. Sequencing input: PBMCs or T cells enriched from blood (not recorded which).

For the CDR3, the sequence is CASSQLPDSMNGYTF. Here is the DNA: TGTGCCAGCAGCCAACTACCTGATTCCATGAATGGCTACACCTTC. The chain is assembled from TRBV3-1 (or the pseudogene TRBV3-2) and TRBJ1-2, with the D gene call left open. The CDR3 goes from the cysteine to the phenylalanine over 15 residues. Only CDR3 DNA remains: 45 bases, in frame from the first base. The germline V gene encodes CDR1 LGHDT and CDR2 YNNKEL (reference sequence). The trim is 2 bases for V and 6 bases for J, with a gap of 16 bases between the germline ends.